This T cell receptor (beta chain) emerged from a study of cytomegalovirus exposure and HLA in healthy donors. Of note for this clone: Its target is not known.

Both 60 Vbeta primers and 13 Jbeta primers went into the PCR. Method: immunoSEQ multiplex PCR; TCRdb's copy keeps in-frame clones and lacks some. Among about 170,000 clones listed, over 70% were seen once. Germline assignment: CDR1 MDHEN and CDR2 SYDVKM. V was shortened by 2 bases and J by 1 base, with 9 bases between the two germline ends. This CDR3 contains 15 residues. Study-wide results and limits: For presence/absence analyses, sequencing depth was assumed to be roughly uniform across donors.

J is TRBJ1-5 and V is TRBV28, with unresolved D. Material for sequencing was PBMCs. The sequence was obtained from a female donor in good health and CMV-seronegative. Written as DNA, the CDR3 is TGTGCCAGCAGTTTAATCCCTCTGAGCAATCAGCCCCAGCATTTT. This codes for CASSLIPLSNQPQHF.